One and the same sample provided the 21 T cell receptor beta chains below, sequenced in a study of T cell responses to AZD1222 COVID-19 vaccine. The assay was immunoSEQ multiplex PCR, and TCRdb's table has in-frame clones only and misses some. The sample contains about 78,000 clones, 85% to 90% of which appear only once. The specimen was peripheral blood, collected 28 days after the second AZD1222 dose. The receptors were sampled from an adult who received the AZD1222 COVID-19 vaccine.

The CDR3 is CASSQGSYGANTEAFF. In DNA form, the CDR3 reads TGCGCCAGCAGCCAAGGATCTTACGGGGCTAACACTGAAGCTTTCTTT. This chain joins TRBV4-3 and TRBJ1-1; tentative D call: TRBD1 (5 bases). Germline loops: CDR1 LGHNA, CDR2 YSLEER. V lost 1 base, J lost 2 bases, and 14 bases lay in between. This CDR3 region has 16 residues.

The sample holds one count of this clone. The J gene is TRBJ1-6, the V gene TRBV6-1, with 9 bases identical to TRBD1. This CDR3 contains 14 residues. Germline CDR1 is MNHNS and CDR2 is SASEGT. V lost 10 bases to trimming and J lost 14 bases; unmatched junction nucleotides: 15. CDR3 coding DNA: TGTGCCAACCCAGGGACAGGGCTCCTTTTGGCCCTCCACTTT. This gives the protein CANPGTGLLLALHF.

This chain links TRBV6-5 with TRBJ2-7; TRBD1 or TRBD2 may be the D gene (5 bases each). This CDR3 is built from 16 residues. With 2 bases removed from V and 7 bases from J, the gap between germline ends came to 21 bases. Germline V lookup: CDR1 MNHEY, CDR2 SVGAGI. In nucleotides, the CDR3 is TGTGCCAGCAGTTACGCCTCCGCTAGATGGGACGGGGAGCAGTACTTC. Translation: CASSYASARWDGEQYF.

CDR3 bases: TGTGCCAGCAGCGAAAGGGCCCAAAACACTGAAGCTTTCTTT. It codes for CASSERAQNTEAFF. J is TRBJ1-1 and V is TRBV7-9; unclear D gene. CDR1 is SEHNR and CDR2 is FQNEAQ in the germline V gene (reference sequence). Trimming pared 5 bases from V and 2 bases from J, leaving 12 bases between. The CDR3 loop spans 14 amino acids.

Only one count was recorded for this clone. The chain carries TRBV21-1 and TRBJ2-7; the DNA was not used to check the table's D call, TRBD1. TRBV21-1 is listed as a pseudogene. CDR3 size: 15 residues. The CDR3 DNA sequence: TGTGCCAGCAGCAAGCCAGGGACAAATCAGGACGAGCAGTACTTC. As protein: CASSKPGTNQDEQYF.

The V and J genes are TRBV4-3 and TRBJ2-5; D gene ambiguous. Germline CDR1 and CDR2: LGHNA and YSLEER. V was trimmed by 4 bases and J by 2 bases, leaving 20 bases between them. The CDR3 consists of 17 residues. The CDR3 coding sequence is TGCGCCAGCAGCCCCGGTGCCGGGCCCAACCTACAAGAGACCCAGTACTTC. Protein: CASSPGAGPNLQETQYF.

The CDR3: CASLGLRAEAFF. In DNA, the CDR3 is TGTGCCAGTCTAGGGTTGAGGGCTGAAGCTTTCTTT. V gene TRBV6-5 combines with J gene TRBJ1-1; D not certain. Trimming took off 9 bases at V and 6 bases at J, with 14 bases between the two ends. Germline CDR1 MNHEY, CDR2 SVGAGI. CDR3 length: 12 residues.

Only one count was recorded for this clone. CDR3 nucleotide sequence: TGCAGTGCTAGTCTTGTCCTGTCCGGGGCCAACGTCCTGACTTTC. Its translation is CSASLVLSGANVLTF. The chain is built from TRBV20-1 and TRBJ2-6; D remains unclear. The germline gives CDR1 DFQATT, CDR2 SNEGSKA (reference sequence). The CDR3 is made up of 15 amino acids. V was shortened by 3 bases and J by 4 bases, with 13 bases between the two germline ends.

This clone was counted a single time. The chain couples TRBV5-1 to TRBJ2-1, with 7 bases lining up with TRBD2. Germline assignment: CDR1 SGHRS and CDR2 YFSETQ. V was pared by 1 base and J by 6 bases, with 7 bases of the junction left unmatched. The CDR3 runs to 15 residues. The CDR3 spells CASSLYPAGSNEQFF. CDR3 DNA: TGCGCCAGCAGCTTGTATCCAGCGGGGTCCAATGAGCAGTTCTTC.

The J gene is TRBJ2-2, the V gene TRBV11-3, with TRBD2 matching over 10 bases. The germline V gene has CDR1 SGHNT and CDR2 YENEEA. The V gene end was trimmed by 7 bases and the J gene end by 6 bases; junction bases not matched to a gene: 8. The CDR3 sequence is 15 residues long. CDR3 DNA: TGTGCCAGCACCTCTACTAGCGGGGTGTCCGGGGAGCTGTTTTTT. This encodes CASTSTSGVSGELFF.

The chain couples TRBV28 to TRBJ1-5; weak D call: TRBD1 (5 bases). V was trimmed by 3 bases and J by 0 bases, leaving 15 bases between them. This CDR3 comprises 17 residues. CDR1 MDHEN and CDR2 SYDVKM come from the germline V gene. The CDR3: CASSFPQGEFSNQPQHF. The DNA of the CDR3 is TGTGCCAGCAGTTTCCCGCAGGGAGAATTTAGCAATCAGCCCCAGCATTTT. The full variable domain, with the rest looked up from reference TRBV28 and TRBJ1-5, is DVKVTQSSRYLVKRTGEKVFLECVQDMDHENMFWYRQDPGLGLRLIYFSYDVKMKEKGDIPEGYSVSREKKERFSLILESASTNQTSMYLCASSFPQGEFSNQPQHFGDGTRLSIL.

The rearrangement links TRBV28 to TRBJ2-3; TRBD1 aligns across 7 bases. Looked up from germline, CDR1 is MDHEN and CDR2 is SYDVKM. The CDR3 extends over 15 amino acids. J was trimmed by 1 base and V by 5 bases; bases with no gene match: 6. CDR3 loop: CASSPQGTGTDTQYF. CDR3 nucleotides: TGTGCCAGCAGTCCTCAGGGGACAGGCACAGATACGCAGTATTTT.

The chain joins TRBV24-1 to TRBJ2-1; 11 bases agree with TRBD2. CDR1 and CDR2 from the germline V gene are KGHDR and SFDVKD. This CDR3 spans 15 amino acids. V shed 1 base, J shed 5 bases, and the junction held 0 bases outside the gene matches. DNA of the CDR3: TGTGCCACCAGTGATTTTAGCGGGGGGGACAATGAGCAGTTCTTC. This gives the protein CATSDFSGGDNEQFF.

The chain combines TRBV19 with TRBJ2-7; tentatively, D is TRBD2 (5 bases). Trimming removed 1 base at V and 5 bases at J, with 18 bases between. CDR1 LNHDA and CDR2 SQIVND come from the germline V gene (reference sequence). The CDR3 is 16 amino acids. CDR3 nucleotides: TGTGCCAGTAGTATAGTCGCGGGCCTAATCCCGAACGAGCAGTACTTC. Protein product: CASSIVAGLIPNEQYF.

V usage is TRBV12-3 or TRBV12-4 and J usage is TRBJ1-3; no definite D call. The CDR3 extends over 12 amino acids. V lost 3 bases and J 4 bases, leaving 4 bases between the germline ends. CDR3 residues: CASSFSGNTIYF. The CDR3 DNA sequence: TGTGCCAGCAGTTTCTCCGGAAACACCATATATTTT.

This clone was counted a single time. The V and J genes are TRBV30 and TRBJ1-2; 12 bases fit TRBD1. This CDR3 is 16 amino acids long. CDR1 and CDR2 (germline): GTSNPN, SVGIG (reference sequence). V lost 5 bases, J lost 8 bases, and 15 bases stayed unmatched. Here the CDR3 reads CAWGRPGQGALGGYTF. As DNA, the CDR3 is TGTGCCTGGGGCCGACCGGGACAGGGGGCGCTGGGGGGCTACACCTTC. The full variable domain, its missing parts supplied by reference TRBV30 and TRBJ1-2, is SQTIHQWPATLVQPVGSPLSLECTVEGTSNPNLYWYRQAAGRGLQLLFYSVGIGQISSEVPQNLSASRPQDRQFILSSKKLLLSDSGFYLCAWGRPGQGALGGYTFGSGTRLTVV.

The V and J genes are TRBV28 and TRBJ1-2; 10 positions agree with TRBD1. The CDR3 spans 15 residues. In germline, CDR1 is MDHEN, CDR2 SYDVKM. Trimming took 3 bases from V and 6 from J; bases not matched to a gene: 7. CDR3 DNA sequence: TGTGCCAGCAGTTTGATGGCCGGGACAGGGGATGGCTACACCTTC. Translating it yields CASSLMAGTGDGYTF.

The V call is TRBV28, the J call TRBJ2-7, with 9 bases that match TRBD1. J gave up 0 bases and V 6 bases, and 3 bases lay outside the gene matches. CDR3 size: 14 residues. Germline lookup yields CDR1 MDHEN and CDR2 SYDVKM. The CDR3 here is CASRTGQGSYEQYF. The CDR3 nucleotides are TGTGCCAGCAGAACGGGACAGGGCTCCTACGAGCAGTACTTC. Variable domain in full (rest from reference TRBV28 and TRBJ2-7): DVKVTQSSRYLVKRTGEKVFLECVQDMDHENMFWYRQDPGLGLRLIYFSYDVKMKEKGDIPEGYSVSREKKERFSLILESASTNQTSMYLCASRTGQGSYEQYFGPGTRLTVT.

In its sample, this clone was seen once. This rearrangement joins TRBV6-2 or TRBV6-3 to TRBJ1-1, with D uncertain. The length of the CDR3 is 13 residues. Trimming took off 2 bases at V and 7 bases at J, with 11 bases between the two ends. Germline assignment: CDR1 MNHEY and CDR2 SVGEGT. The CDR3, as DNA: TGTGCCAGCAGTTACCTTAGAGATATTGAAGCTTTCTTT. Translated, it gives CASSYLRDIEAFF.

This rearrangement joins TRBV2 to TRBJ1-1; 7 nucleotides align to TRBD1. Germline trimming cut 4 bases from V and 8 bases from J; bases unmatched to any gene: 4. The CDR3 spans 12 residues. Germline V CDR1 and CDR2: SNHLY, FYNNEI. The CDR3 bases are TGTGCCAGCAGTGCCGGGACAGTCGAAGCTTTCTTT. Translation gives CASSAGTVEAFF.

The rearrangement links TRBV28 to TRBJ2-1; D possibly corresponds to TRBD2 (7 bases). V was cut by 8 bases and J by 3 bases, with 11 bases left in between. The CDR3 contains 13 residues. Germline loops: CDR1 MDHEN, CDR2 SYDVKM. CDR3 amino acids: CASGGAFYNEQFF. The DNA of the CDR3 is TGTGCCAGCGGGGGGGCCTTCTACAATGAGCAGTTCTTC.